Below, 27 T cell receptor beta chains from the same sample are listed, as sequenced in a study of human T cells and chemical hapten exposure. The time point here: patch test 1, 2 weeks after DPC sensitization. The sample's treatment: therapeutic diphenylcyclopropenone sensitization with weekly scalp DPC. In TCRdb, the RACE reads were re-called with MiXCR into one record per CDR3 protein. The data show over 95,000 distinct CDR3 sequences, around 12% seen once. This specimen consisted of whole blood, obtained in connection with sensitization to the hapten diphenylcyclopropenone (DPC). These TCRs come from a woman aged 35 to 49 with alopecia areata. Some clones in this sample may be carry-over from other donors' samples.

The chain's CDR3 is CASSSGTGTEEKLFF. The CDR3 DNA reads TGTGCCAGCAGTTCGGGGACAGGGACTGAAGAAAAACTGTTTTTT. The chain joins TRBV12-3 or TRBV12-4 to TRBJ1-4; 9 nucleotides align to TRBD1. Trimming took 4 bases from V and 8 from J; bases not matched to a gene: 8. There are 15 residues in the CDR3.

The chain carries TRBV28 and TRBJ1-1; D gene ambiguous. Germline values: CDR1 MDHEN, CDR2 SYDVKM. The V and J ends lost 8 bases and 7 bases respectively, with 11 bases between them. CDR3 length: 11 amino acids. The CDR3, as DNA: TGTGCCAGCTGCCTACACGGTGAAGCTTTCTTT. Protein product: CASCLHGEAFF.

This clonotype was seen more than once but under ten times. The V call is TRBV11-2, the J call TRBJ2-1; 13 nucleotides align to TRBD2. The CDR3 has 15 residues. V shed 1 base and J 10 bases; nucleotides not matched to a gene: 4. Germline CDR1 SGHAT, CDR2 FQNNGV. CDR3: CASSLAGLAGVEQFF. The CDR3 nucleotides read TGTGCCAGCAGCTTAGCCGGACTAGCGGGAGTGGAGCAGTTCTTC.

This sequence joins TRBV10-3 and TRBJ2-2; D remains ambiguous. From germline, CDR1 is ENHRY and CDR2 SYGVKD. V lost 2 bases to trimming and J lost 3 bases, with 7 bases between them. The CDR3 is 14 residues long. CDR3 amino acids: CAISERADTGELFF. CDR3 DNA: TGTGCCATCAGTGAGCGTGCGGACACCGGGGAGCTGTTTTTT.

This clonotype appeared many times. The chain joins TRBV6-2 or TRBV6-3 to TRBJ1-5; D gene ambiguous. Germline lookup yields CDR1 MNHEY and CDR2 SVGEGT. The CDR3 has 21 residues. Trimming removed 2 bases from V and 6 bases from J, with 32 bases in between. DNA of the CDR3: TGTGCCAGCAGTTACAGATTCGATTTGTGGGTCTCAGCGGGGAACAGTCAGCCCCAGCATTTT. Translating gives CASSYRFDLWVSAGNSQPQHF.

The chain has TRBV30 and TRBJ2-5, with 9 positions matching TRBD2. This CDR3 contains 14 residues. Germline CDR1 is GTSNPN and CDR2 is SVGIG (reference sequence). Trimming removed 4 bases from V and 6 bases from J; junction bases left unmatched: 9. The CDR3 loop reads CAWKIAGVTKTQYF. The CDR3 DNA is TGTGCCTGGAAGATAGCGGGAGTGACGAAGACCCAGTACTTC.

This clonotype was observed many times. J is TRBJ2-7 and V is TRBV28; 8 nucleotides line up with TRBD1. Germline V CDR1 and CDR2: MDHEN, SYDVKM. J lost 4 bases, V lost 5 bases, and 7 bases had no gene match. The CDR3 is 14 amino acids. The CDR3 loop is CASSDRGAGYEQYF. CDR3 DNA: TGTGCCAGCAGTGACAGGGGCGCGGGTTACGAGCAGTACTTC.

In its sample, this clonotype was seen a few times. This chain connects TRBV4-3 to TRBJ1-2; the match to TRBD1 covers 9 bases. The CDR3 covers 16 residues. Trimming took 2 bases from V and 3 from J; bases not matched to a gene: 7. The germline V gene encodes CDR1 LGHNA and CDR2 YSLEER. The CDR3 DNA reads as TGCGCCAGCAGCCAAAGCACAACAGGGGGCGACTATGGCTACACCTTC. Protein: CASSQSTTGGDYGYTF.

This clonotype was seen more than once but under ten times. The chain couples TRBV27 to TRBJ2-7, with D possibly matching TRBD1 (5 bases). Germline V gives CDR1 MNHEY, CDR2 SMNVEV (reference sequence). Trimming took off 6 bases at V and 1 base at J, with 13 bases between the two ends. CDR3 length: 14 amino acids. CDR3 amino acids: CASSTRVGSYEQYF. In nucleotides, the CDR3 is TGTGCCAGCAGCACCAGGGTCGGGTCCTACGAGCAGTACTTC.

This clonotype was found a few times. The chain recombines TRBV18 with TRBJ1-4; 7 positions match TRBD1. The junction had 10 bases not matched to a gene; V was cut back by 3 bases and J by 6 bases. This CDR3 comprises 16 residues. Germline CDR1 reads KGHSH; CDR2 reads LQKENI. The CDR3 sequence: CASSPRDSAFDEKLFF. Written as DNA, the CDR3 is TGTGCCAGCTCACCCCGGGACAGCGCTTTCGATGAAAAACTGTTTTTT.

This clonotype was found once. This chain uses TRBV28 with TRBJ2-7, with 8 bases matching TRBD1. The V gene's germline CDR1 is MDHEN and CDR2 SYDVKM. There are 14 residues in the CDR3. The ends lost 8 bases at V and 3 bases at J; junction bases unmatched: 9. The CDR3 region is CASGPGTGFYEQYF. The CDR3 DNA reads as TGTGCCAGCGGACCCGGGACAGGCTTCTACGAGCAGTACTTC.

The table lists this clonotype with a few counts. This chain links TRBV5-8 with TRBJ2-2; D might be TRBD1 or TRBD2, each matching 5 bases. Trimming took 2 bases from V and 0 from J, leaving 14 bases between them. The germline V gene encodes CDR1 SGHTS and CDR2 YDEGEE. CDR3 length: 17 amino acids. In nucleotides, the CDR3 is TGTGCCAGCAGCTTATCCGGGACCCGAGCGAACACCGGGGAGCTGTTTTTT. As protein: CASSLSGTRANTGELFF.

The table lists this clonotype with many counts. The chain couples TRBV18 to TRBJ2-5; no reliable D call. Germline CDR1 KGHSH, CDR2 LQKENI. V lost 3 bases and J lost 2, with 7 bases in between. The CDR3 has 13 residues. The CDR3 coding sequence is TGTGCCAGCTCACCGGGGATACAAGAGACCCAGTACTTC. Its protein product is CASSPGIQETQYF.

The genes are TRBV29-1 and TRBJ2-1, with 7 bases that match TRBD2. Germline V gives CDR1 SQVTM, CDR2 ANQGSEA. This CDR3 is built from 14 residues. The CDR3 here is CGAGAGTTYNEQFF. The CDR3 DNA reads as TGCGGTGCGGGAGCTGGAACGACCTACAATGAGCAGTTCTTC.

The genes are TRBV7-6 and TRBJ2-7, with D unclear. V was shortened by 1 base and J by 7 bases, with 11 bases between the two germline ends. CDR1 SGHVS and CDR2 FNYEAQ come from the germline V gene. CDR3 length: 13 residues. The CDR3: CASSLVGVSEQYF. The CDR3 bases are TGTGCCAGCAGCTTAGTCGGCGTCTCGGAGCAGTACTTC.

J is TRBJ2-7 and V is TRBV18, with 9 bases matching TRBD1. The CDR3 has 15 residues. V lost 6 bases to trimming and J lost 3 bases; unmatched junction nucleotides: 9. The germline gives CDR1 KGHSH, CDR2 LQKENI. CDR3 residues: CASSPGQGGNYEQYF. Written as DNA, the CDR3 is TGTGCCAGCTCCCCGGGACAGGGAGGGAACTACGAGCAGTACTTC.

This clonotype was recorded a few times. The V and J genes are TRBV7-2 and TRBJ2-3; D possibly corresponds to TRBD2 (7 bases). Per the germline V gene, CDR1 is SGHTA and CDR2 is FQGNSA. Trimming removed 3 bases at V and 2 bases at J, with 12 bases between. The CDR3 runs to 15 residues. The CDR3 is CASSFRGAATDTQYF. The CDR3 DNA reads TGTGCCAGCAGCTTCCGGGGGGCCGCCACAGATACGCAGTATTTT.

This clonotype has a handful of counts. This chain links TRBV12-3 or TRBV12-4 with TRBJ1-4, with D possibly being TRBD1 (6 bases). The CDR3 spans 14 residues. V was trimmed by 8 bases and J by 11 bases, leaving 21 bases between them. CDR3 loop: CASGTAGHPQKLFF. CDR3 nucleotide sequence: TGTGCCAGCGGCACTGCGGGACACCCGCAGAAACTGTTTTTT.

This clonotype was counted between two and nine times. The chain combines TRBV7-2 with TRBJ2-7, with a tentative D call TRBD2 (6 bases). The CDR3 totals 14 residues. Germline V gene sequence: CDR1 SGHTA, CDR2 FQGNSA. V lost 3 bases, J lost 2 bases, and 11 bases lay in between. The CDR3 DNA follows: TGTGCCAGCAGCTTGCGGGACGGCGCCTACGAGCAGTACTTC. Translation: CASSLRDGAYEQYF.

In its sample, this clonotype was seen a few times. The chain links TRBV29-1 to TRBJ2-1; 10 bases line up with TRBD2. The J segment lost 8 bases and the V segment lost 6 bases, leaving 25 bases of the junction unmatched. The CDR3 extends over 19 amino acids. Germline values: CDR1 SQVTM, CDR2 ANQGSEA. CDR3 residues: CSVLPGTSDSSGSVYEQFF. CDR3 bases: TGCAGCGTGCTACCCGGGACATCGGACTCTAGCGGGAGTGTCTATGAGCAGTTCTTC.

The CDR3 loop reads CASSQGPMGEKLFF. Here the CDR3 DNA reads TGTGCCAGCAGCCAAGGGCCCATGGGGGAAAAACTGTTTTTT. The V and J genes are TRBV4-2 and TRBJ1-4; D unclear. V lost 1 base and J 8 bases, leaving 11 bases between the germline ends. There are 14 residues in the CDR3. The germline gives CDR1 LGHNA, CDR2 YNFKEQ.

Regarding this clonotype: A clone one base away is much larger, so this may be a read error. The CDR3 spells CASSHGEAENIQYF. The CDR3 DNA reads TGTGCCAGCAGCCATGGGGAGGCCGAAAACATTCAGTACTTC. This chain joins TRBV7-2 and TRBJ2-4, with D possibly being TRBD2 (6 bases). Trimming shortened V by 5 bases and J by 5 bases, and 13 bases separated the two germline ends. The CDR3 length is 14 residues. Germline V gene data show CDR1 as SGHTA and CDR2 as FQGNSA.

CDR3 sequence reads: CSVRGGNSYNEQFF. The DNA for the CDR3 is TGCAGCGTTCGAGGGGGCAACTCCTACAATGAGCAGTTCTTC. The chain links TRBV29-1 to TRBJ2-1, with 7 nucleotides matching TRBD1. The CDR3 totals 14 residues. J lost 0 bases, V lost 5 bases, and 4 bases had no gene match. CDR1 and CDR2 from the germline V gene are SQVTM and ANQGSEA.

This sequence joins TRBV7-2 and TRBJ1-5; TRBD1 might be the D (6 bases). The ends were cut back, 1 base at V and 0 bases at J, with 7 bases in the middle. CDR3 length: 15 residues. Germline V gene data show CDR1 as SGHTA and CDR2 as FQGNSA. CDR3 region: CASSLVQGSNQPQHF. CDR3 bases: TGTGCCAGCAGCTTAGTACAGGGTAGCAATCAGCCCCAGCATTTT.

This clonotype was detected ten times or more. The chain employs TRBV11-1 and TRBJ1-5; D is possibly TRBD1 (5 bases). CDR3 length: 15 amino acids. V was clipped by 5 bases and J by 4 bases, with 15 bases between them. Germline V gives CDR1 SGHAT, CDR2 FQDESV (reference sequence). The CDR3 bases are TGTGCCAGCAGCCCAGATCAGGGATCTAATCAGCCCCAGCATTTT. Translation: CASSPDQGSNQPQHF. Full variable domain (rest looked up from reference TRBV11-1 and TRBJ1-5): EAEVAQSPRYKITEKSQAVAFWCDPISGHATLYWYRQILGQGPELLVQFQDESVVDDSQLPKDRFSAERLKGVDSTLKIQPAELGDSAMYLCASSPDQGSNQPQHFGDGTRLSIL.

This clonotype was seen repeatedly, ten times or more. The DNA for the CDR3 is TGTGCCAGCAGTTTAGCGGGCGGGCAGGAGAACACTGAAGCTTTCTTT. It yields the protein CASSLAGGQENTEAFF. This sequence joins TRBV28 and TRBJ1-1, with unresolved D. Per germline, CDR1 MDHEN and CDR2 SYDVKM. The CDR3 extends over 16 amino acids. The V end was cut by 2 bases, the J end by 1 base, with 14 bases between. Full variable domain (missing parts from reference TRBV28 and TRBJ1-1): DVKVTQSSRYLVKRTGEKVFLECVQDMDHENMFWYRQDPGLGLRLIYFSYDVKMKEKGDIPEGYSVSREKKERFSLILESASTNQTSMYLCASSLAGGQENTEAFFGQGTRLTVV.

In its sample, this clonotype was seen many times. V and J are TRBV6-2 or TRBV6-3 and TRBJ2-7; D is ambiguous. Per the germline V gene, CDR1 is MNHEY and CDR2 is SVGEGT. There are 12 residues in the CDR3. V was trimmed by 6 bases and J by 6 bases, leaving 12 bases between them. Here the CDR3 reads CASSSRFGEQYF. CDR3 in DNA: TGTGCCAGCAGCTCTAGGTTTGGCGAGCAGTACTTC.